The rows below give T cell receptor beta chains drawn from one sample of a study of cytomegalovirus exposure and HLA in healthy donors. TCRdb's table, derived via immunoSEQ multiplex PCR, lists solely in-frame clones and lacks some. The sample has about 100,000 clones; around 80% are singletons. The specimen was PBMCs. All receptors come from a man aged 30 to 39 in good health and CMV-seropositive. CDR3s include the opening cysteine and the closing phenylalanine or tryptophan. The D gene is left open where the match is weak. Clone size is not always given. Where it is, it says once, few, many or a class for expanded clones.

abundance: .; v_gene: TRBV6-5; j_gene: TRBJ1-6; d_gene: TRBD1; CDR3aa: CASSYSGTGDSPLHF; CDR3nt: TGTGCCAGCAGTTACTCTGGGACAGGGGATTCACCCCTCCACTTT
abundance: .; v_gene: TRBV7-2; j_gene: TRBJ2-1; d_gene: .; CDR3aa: CASSLSEPNEQFF; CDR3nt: TGTGCCAGCAGCTTAAGCGAGCCAAATGAGCAGTTCTTC
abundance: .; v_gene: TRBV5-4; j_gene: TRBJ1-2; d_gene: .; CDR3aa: CASTNSGINYGYTF; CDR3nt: TGTGCCAGCACCAATTCCGGGATTAACTATGGCTACACCTTC
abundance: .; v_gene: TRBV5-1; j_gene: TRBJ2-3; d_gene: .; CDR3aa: CASSPLPGSSTDTQYF; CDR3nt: TGCGCCAGCAGCCCTTTGCCGGGATCGAGCACAGATACGCAGTATTTT
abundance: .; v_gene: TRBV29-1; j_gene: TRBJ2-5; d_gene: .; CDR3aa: CSVLPGLEETQYF; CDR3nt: TGCAGCGTGCTTCCGGGACTGGAGGAGACCCAGTACTTC
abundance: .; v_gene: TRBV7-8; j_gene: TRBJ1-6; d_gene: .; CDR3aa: CASSPREGSPLHF; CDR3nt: TGTGCCAGCAGCCCAAGGGAGGGTTCACCCCTCCACTTT
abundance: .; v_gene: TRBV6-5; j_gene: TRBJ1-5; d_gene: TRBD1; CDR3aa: CASRTSGGGQPQHF; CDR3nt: TGTGCCAGCCGGACTTCAGGGGGCGGTCAGCCCCAGCATTTT
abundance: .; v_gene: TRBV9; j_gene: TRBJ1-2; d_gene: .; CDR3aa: CASSVPADSSNYGYTF; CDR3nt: TGTGCCAGCAGCGTGCCCGCAGACAGCTCTAACTATGGCTACACCTTC
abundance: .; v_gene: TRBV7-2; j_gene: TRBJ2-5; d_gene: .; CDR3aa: CASSIGLSQETQYF; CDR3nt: TGTGCCAGCAGCATTGGACTAAGCCAAGAGACCCAGTACTTC
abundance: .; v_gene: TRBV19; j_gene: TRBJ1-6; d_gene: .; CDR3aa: CASNVGLDSPLHF; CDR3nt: TGTGCCAGTAACGTGGGGCTGGATTCACCCCTCCACTTT
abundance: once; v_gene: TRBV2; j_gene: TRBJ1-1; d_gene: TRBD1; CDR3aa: CASSAVGTENTEAFF; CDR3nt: TGTGCCAGCAGTGCAGTAGGGACAGAGAACACTGAAGCTTTCTTT
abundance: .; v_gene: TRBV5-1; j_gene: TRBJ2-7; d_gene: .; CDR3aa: CASSLEGTVLREQYF; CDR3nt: TGCGCCAGCAGCTTGGAAGGGACTGTCTTAAGAGAGCAGTACTTC
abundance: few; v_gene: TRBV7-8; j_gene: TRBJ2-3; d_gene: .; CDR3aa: CASSLEGFGDTQYF; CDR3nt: TGTGCCAGCAGCTTAGAGGGGTTCGGAGATACGCAGTATTTT
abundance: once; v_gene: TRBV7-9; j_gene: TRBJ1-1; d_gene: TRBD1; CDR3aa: CASSPGQGPTEAFF; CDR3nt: TGTGCCAGCAGCCCCGGACAGGGGCCTACTGAAGCTTTCTTT
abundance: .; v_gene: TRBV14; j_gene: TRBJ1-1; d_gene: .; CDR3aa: CASSLSLNTEAFF; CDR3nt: TGTGCCAGCAGCCTTTCCTTGAACACTGAAGCTTTCTTT
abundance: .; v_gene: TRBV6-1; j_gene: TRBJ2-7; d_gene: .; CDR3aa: CASRKQGEEQYF; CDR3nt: TGTGCCAGCAGGAAACAGGGCGAGGAGCAGTACTTC
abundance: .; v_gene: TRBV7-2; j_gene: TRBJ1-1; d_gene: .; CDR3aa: CASSFGGATEAFF; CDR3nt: TGTGCCAGCAGCTTCGGCGGGGCGACTGAAGCTTTCTTT
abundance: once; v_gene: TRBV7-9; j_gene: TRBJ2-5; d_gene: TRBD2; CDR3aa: CASSLGLAEETQYF; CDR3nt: TGTGCCAGCAGCTTGGGACTAGCGGAAGAGACCCAGTACTTC
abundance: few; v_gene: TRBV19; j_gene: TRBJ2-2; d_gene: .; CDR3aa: CASAATNTGELFF; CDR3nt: TGTGCCAGTGCCGCGACGAACACCGGGGAGCTGTTTTTT
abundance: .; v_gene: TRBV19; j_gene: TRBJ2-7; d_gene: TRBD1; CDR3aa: CASSPGGPTYEQYF; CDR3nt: TGTGCCAGTAGTCCAGGGGGCCCAACCTACGAGCAGTACTTC
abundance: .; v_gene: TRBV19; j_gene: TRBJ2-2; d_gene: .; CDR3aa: CASRTPGTGELFF; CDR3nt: TGTGCCTCCAGGACCCCGGGGACCGGGGAGCTGTTTTTT
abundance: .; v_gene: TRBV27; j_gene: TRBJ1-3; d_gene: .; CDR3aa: CASSHRAGNTIYF; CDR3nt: TGTGCCAGCAGCCACAGGGCTGGAAACACCATATATTTT
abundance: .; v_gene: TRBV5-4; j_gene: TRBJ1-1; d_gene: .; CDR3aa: CASSPGGQRNTEAFF; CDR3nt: TGTGCCAGCAGCCCGGGAGGACAGCGGAACACTGAAGCTTTCTTT
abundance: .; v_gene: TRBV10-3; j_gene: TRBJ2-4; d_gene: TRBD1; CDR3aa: CAIRSGGQAKNSQYF; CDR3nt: TGTGCCATCAGGTCAGGGGGCCAAGCCAAAAACAGTCAGTACTTC
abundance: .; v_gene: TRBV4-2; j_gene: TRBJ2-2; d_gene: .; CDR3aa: CASSQERLDTGELFF; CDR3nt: TGTGCCAGCAGCCAAGAGCGGCTCGACACCGGGGAGCTGTTTTTT
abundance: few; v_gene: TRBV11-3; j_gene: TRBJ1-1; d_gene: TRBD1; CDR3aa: CASSGTARGTEAFF; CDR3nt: TGTGCCAGCAGCGGGACAGCCAGGGGCACTGAAGCTTTCTTT
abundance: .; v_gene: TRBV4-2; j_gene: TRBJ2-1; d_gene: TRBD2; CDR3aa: CASSQVTSGGVTYNEQFF; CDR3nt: TGTGCCAGCAGCCAAGTGACTAGCGGGGGGGTCACCTACAATGAGCAGTTCTTC
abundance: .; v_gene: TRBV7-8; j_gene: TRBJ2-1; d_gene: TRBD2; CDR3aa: CASSLGGTSGGAQFF; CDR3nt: TGTGCCAGCAGCTTAGGGGGGACTAGCGGGGGGGCACAGTTCTTC
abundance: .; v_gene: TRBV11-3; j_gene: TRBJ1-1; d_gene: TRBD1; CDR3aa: CASSLPRTGKAFF; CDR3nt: TGTGCCAGCAGCTTACCCCGGACAGGGAAAGCTTTCTTT
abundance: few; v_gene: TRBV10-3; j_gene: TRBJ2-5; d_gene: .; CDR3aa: CAISESPGTQYF; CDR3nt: TGTGCCATCAGTGAGTCTCCAGGGACCCAGTACTTC
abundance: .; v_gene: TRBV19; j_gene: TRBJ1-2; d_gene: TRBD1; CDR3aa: CASSSTGGIRDYGYTF; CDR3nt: TGTGCCAGTAGTTCGACAGGGGGGATACGAGACTATGGCTACACCTTC
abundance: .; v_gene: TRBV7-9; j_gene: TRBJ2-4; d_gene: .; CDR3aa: CASALNTYSQYF; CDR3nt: TGTGCCAGCGCCCTTAATACATACAGTCAGTACTTC
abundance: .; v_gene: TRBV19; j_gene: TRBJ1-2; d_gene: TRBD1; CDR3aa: CASSPGTGHKFNYGYTF; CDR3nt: TGTGCCAGTAGTCCGGGGACAGGGCATAAATTCAACTATGGCTACACCTTC
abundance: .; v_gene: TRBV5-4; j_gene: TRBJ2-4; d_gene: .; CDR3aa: CASSLKAGPKNSQYF; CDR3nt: TGTGCCAGCAGCTTGAAGGCAGGGCCGAAAAACAGTCAGTACTTC
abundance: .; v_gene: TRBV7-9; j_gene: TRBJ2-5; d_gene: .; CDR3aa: CSSSFEETQYF; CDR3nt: TGTTCCAGCAGCTTCGAAGAGACCCAGTACTTC
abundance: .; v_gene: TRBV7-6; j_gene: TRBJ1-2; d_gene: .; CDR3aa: CASSPTETSRGYGYTF; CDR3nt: TGTGCCAGCAGCCCGACAGAGACATCCCGTGGCTATGGCTACACCTTC
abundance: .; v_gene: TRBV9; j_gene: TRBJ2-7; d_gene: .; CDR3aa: CASSGLSTGHYEQYF; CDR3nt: TGTGCCAGCAGCGGGCTGAGTACAGGTCACTACGAGCAGTACTTC
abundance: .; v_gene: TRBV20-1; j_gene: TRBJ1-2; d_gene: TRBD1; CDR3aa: CSARDRDGYTF; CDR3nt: TGCAGTGCAAGGGACAGGGATGGCTACACCTTC
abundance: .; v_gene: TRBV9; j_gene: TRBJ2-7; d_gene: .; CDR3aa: CASSVGVSGSYEQYF; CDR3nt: TGTGCCAGCAGCGTAGGAGTAAGCGGTTCCTACGAGCAGTACTTC
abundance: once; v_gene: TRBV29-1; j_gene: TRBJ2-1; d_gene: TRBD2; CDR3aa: CSVEGPSGAPNNEQFF; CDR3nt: TGCAGCGTTGAGGGACCTAGCGGGGCGCCGAACAATGAGCAGTTCTTC
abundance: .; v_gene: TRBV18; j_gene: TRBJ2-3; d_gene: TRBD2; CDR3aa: CASSPPGLGTQYF; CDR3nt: TGTGCCAGCTCACCCCCAGGACTAGGTACGCAGTATTTT
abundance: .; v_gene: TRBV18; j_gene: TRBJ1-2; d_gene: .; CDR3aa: CASSLIQGPKDYTF; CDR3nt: TGTGCCAGCTCACTTATACAGGGCCCAAAGGACTACACCTTC
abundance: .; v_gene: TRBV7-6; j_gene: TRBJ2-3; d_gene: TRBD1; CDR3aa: CASSPDRVEDTQYF; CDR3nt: TGTGCCAGCAGCCCCGACAGGGTCGAAGATACGCAGTATTTT
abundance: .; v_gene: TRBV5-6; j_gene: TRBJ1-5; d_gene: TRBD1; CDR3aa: CASSYRWDRGNQPQHF; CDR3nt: TGTGCCAGCAGTTACCGTTGGGACAGAGGCAATCAGCCCCAGCATTTT
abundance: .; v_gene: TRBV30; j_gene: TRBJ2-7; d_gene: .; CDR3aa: CAWSFYSYEQYF; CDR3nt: TGTGCCTGGAGTTTCTACTCGTACGAGCAGTACTTC
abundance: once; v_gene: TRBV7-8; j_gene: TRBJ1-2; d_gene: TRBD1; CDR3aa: CASSSNDRAWYTF; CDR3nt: TGTGCCAGCAGCTCGAACGACAGGGCTTGGTACACCTTC
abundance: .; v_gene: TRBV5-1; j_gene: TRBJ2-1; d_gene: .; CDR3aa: CASSYGGAGRNEQFF; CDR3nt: TGCGCCAGCAGCTACGGTGGGGCAGGGCGGAATGAGCAGTTCTTC
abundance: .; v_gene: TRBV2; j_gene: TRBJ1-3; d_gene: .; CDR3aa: CASSQDSGNTIYF; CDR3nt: TGTGCCAGCAGTCAGGACTCTGGAAACACCATATATTTT
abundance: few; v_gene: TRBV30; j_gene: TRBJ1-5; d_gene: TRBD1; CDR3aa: CAWGGQGNQPQHF; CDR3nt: TGTGCCTGGGGGGGACAGGGGAATCAGCCCCAGCATTTT
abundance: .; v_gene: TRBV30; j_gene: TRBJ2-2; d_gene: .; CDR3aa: CAWSGGTANTGELFF; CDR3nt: TGTGCCTGGAGCGGCGGGACGGCCAACACCGGGGAGCTGTTTTTT